This record covers a single TCR beta chain. Template material for TCR beta VDJ and CDR3 profiling consisted of genomic DNA. One entry per CDR3 protein, called by TCRdb with MiXCR from the reads. The sample shows 200,000 to 300,000 distinct CDR3 sequences, around 82% of them seen only once. The data were taken from a study of CD8+CD57+ T cells in acquired aplastic anemia. The overall study: Yields of DNA that came from sorted CD4+ and CD8+ cells averaged approximately 3.5 ug.

By flow cytometry, patients selected for sequencing had shown an expansion of CD8+CD57+ cells. Severe acquired aplastic anemia affected all patients. The CDR3 has 14 residues. The germline gives CDR1 LNHDA, CDR2 SQIVND (reference sequence). The V call is TRBV19, the J call TRBJ2-3; no firm D call. Judging by the DNA end, TRBJ1-5 fits better; the J call may be wrong. Specimen: sorted CD4+, CD8+, or CD8+CD57+ T cells (not recorded which) from PBMCs. This sequence originates from a human donor with aplastic anemia. CDR3 DNA sequence: TGTGCCAGTAGTTTAGCGGGAGGTCCCTATAAGCAGCATTTT. The encoded protein is CASSLAGGPYKQHF.